These T cell receptor beta chains were read from a single sample in a study of T-cell reconstitution after alpha-beta-depleted transplantation in children. A single record per CDR3 protein comes from TCRdb applying MiXCR to the PCR reads. The repertoire consists of hundreds of thousands of distinct CDR3 sequences, with over 9.5% occurring once and the leading ten covering roughly 2%. The specimen comprised PBMCs, sampled before TCRalphabeta/CD19-depleted stem cell transplant. The receptors stem from a child aged 2 to 9 with inherited bone marrow failure, due to receive a stem cell transplant. The CDR3 runs from the conserved cysteine through the conserved F or W. The order of the fields is CDR3 protein, clone size, J gene, CDR3 length, V gene, D gene. The D gene is left open where the match is weak. Clone size is not always given. Where it is, it says once, few, many or a class for expanded clones.

CDR3aa: CASSLEAGETQYF; abundance: many; j_gene: TRBJ2-5; len: 13; v_gene: TRBV5-1; d_gene: -
CDR3aa: CASGLGLAGASEQFF; abundance: -; j_gene: TRBJ2-1; len: 15; v_gene: TRBV12-5; d_gene: TRBD2
CDR3aa: CASSLGGTAKNIQYF; abundance: many; j_gene: TRBJ2-4; len: 15; v_gene: TRBV5-8; d_gene: -
CDR3aa: CASSPSGILPEQYF; abundance: many; j_gene: TRBJ2-7; len: 14; v_gene: TRBV7-9; d_gene: TRBD2
CDR3aa: CASSAPRLAPYEQYF; abundance: many; j_gene: TRBJ2-7; len: 15; v_gene: TRBV7-9; d_gene: -
CDR3aa: CASSKILGISYNEQFF; abundance: many; j_gene: TRBJ2-1; len: 16; v_gene: TRBV27; d_gene: -
CDR3aa: CASSLFGLQETQYF; abundance: many; j_gene: TRBJ2-5; len: 14; v_gene: TRBV5-5; d_gene: -
CDR3aa: CAWSSGLADNEQFF; abundance: many; j_gene: TRBJ2-1; len: 14; v_gene: TRBV30; d_gene: TRBD2
CDR3aa: CASSPRFGTGQETQYF; abundance: many; j_gene: TRBJ2-5; len: 16; v_gene: TRBV25-1; d_gene: TRBD1
CDR3aa: CSARDSRRETQYF; abundance: many; j_gene: TRBJ2-5; len: 13; v_gene: TRBV20-1; d_gene: -
CDR3aa: CASSLGGGLRSPLHF; abundance: few; j_gene: TRBJ1-6; len: 15; v_gene: TRBV7-2; d_gene: -
CDR3aa: CASSLALGGIVTQYF; abundance: many; j_gene: TRBJ2-3; len: 15; v_gene: TRBV7-9; d_gene: -
CDR3aa: CASSGPGLAFSYEQYF; abundance: many; j_gene: TRBJ2-7; len: 16; v_gene: TRBV2; d_gene: TRBD2
CDR3aa: CASSRGYGTYEQYF; abundance: many; j_gene: TRBJ2-7; len: 14; v_gene: TRBV12-3/TRBV12-4; d_gene: -
CDR3aa: CASSLAGLYEQYF; abundance: many; j_gene: TRBJ2-7; len: 13; v_gene: TRBV12-3/TRBV12-4; d_gene: -
CDR3aa: CASSPGPLYEQYF; abundance: -; j_gene: TRBJ2-7; len: 13; v_gene: TRBV19; d_gene: -